This T cell receptor beta chain was captured by sequencing in a study of T cell changes during pregnancy in multiple sclerosis. The table came from immunoSEQ multiplex PCR; TCRdb's copy has only in-frame clones and leaves some out. The table includes about 40,000 clones, about 90% detected once. This clone appeared a single time. The source material was CD4+ T cells from peripheral blood mononuclear cells, sampled before pregnancy. The receptor comes from a female donor with multiple sclerosis, enrolled in a pregnancy study.

CDR3 sequence reads: CASSVANNMNTEAFF. The CDR3 DNA reads TGTGCCAGCAGCGTAGCCAATAACATGAACACTGAAGCTTTCTTT. The chain links TRBV9 to TRBJ1-1; D gene unclear. CDR1 and CDR2 from the germline V gene are SGDLS and YYNGEE. V lost 0 bases to trimming and J lost 0 bases, with 9 bases between them. The CDR3 is 15 amino acids.